The 10 T cell receptor beta chains below were found in one sample sequenced in a study of CD4+ T cells in melanoma. Data came from immunoSEQ multiplex PCR; TCRdb stores just in-frame clones and leaves some out. The table shows over 5,500 clones, with around 70% occurring only once. The sequenced sample was cells from a culture (not recorded whether cultured in vitro). The receptors shown here come from a human donor with melanoma.

The rearrangement joins TRBV6-6 to TRBJ1-6; D ambiguous. The germline CDR1 and CDR2 sequences are MNHNY and SVGAGI (reference sequence). This CDR3 is built from 12 residues. Deletions cut 6 bases from V and 7 bases from J, with 7 bases between. The CDR3 is CASSLENSPLHF. The CDR3 bases are TGTGCCAGCAGCCTGGAGAATTCACCCCTCCACTTT.

This chain joins TRBV15 and TRBJ2-2; 7 nucleotides match TRBD2. Trimming removed 5 bases from V and 2 bases from J; junction bases left unmatched: 8. The germline V gene has CDR1 LNHNV and CDR2 YYDKDF (reference sequence). The CDR3 is made up of 16 amino acids. The CDR3 nucleotides are TGTGCCACCAGCGACCTCCCGGGGGGAAACACCGGGGAGCTGTTTTTT. This translates into CATSDLPGGNTGELFF.

V gene TRBV7-9 combines with J gene TRBJ2-2; D call uncertain. Trimming took off 0 bases at V and 2 bases at J, with 7 bases between the two ends. CDR1 and CDR2 (germline): SEHNR, FQNEAQ (reference sequence). The CDR3 spans 15 residues. CDR3 DNA sequence: TGTGCCAGCAGCTTAGCCCAGACTAACACCGGGGAGCTGTTTTTT. This gives the protein CASSLAQTNTGELFF.

The chain couples TRBV7-9 to TRBJ2-1; no definite D call. The V gene lost 7 bases and the J gene lost 5 bases, with 9 bases spanning the gap. The CDR3 contains 12 residues. CDR1 and CDR2 from the germline V gene are SEHNR and FQNEAQ (reference sequence). The CDR3 sequence: CASKAADNEQFF. The CDR3, as DNA: TGTGCCAGCAAGGCGGCCGACAATGAGCAGTTCTTC.

The chain employs TRBV7-9 and TRBJ1-2, with TRBD1 as a possible D gene (6 bases). The V gene's germline CDR1 is SEHNR and CDR2 FQNEAQ (reference sequence). The CDR3 extends over 13 amino acids. V was cut by 3 bases and J by 1 base, with 6 bases left in between. DNA of the CDR3: TGTGCCAGCAGCTTGGACAGTAACTATGGCTACACCTTC. Amino acids: CASSLDSNYGYTF.

By share of the sample, this clone is medium-sized. This chain uses TRBV27 with TRBJ1-2; TRBD1 might be the D (6 bases). The ends were cut back, 11 bases at V and 14 bases at J, with 21 bases in the middle. Germline CDR1 MNHEY, CDR2 SMNVEV (reference sequence). The CDR3 contains 11 residues. CDR3 region: CAAGGAGRETF. The CDR3 bases are TGTGCCGCGGGGGGGGCAGGTCGAGAAACCTTC.

The CDR3 DNA reads as TGTGCCAGCAGCCCTAGACAGGGTACCTCCTACAATGAGCAGTTCTTC. Protein product: CASSPRQGTSYNEQFF. The rearrangement uses TRBV7-9 and TRBJ2-1; 7 bases map to TRBD1. This CDR3 has 16 amino acids. Germline-derived CDR1 and CDR2 are SEHNR and FQNEAQ (reference sequence). V was pared by 5 bases and J by 0 bases, with 7 bases of the junction left unmatched.

Here the CDR3 reads CANALRGPDTGELFF. In DNA form, the CDR3 reads TGTGCCAACGCACTCAGGGGGCCGGACACCGGGGAGCTGTTTTTT. V is TRBV2 and J is TRBJ2-2; 8 bases line up with TRBD1. The CDR3 runs 15 residues. Germline V lookup: CDR1 SNHLY, CDR2 FYNNEI. The J segment lost 3 bases and the V segment lost 10 bases, leaving 10 bases of the junction unmatched.

This clone was recorded once. This rearrangement joins TRBV7-9 to TRBJ1-1; 9 bases align to TRBD1. Per the germline V gene, CDR1 is SEHNR and CDR2 is FQNEAQ (reference sequence). V gave up 7 bases and J gave up 5 bases; unmatched junction bases: 5. The CDR3 is 13 amino acids. In DNA form, the CDR3 reads TGTGCCAGCACCGGACAGGGGTTGACTGAAGCTTTCTTT. Its translation is CASTGQGLTEAFF.

This chain's CDR3 is CASRGQGQAWGGYTF. The CDR3 DNA is TGTGCCAGCAGGGGACAGGGTCAAGCCTGGGGCGGCTACACCTTC. The gene calls are TRBV5-4 and TRBJ1-2; 9 bases are a match to TRBD1. J was trimmed by 8 bases and V by 5 bases; bases with no gene match: 13. The CDR3 sequence is 15 residues long. Germline CDR1 reads SGHNT; CDR2 reads YYREEE (reference sequence).